These 26 T cell receptor beta chains came from one sample sequenced in a study of control samples from healthy donors and cancer patients. Data came from immunoSEQ multiplex PCR; TCRdb stores just in-frame clones and leaves some out. The table lists around 70,000 clones, approximately 86% of them singletons, with around 16% in the top ten. Sequenced sample: blood. These receptor sequences come from a man aged 55-75 years in good health.

The chain has TRBV12-3 or TRBV12-4 and TRBJ1-2; D is unclear. The length of the CDR3 is 13 residues. Trimming shortened V by 3 bases and J by 2 bases, and 7 bases separated the two germline ends. The CDR3 protein is CASSFDKNYGYTF. CDR3 DNA: TGTGCCAGCAGTTTTGACAAGAACTATGGCTACACCTTC.

The rearrangement uses TRBV28 and TRBJ2-6; TRBD1 aligns across 7 bases. Germline V gene sequence: CDR1 MDHEN, CDR2 SYDVKM. The CDR3 totals 15 residues. Germline trimming cut 4 bases from V and 3 bases from J; bases unmatched to any gene: 3. As DNA, the CDR3 is TGTGCCAGCAGTTCCACAGGGGTTGGGGCCAACGTCCTGACTTTC. It codes for CASSSTGVGANVLTF.

This chain links TRBV4-3 with TRBJ1-4; D perhaps matches TRBD1 (5 bases). Per the germline V gene, CDR1 is LGHNA and CDR2 is YSLEER. The CDR3 has 15 residues. V was cut by 3 bases and J by 4 bases, with 12 bases left in between. The CDR3 sequence is CASSQGDGRNEKLFF. CDR3 nucleotide sequence: TGCGCCAGCAGCCAGGGGGACGGTCGTAATGAAAAACTGTTTTTT.

The chain links TRBV6-5 to TRBJ1-3; TRBD1 is a possible D gene (5 bases). The ends were cut back, 6 bases at V and 0 bases at J, with 9 bases in the middle. The CDR3 is 14 amino acids. Per the germline V gene, CDR1 is MNHEY and CDR2 is SVGAGI. CDR3 sequence reads: CASSNRYSGNTIYF. CDR3 DNA: TGTGCCAGCAGCAACAGGTACTCTGGAAACACCATATATTTT.

The V and J genes are TRBV25-1 and TRBJ2-1; 10 nucleotides line up with TRBD2. With V trimmed by 6 bases and J by 4 bases, 6 bases remained unmatched. Germline CDR1 MGHDK, CDR2 SYGVNS. The CDR3 runs to 15 residues. CDR3 bases: TGTGCCAGCAGAGGACTAGCGGCAAATTACAATGAGCAGTTCTTC. Its translation is CASRGLAANYNEQFF.

The chain uses TRBV6-5 and TRBJ1-2; a weak D match, TRBD1 (5 bases). Germline loops: CDR1 MNHEY, CDR2 SVGAGI. V was cut by 5 bases and J by 4 bases, with 11 bases left in between. The CDR3 loop spans 13 amino acids. The CDR3 sequence is CASSITGAYGYTF. CDR3 in DNA: TGTGCCAGCAGTATCACAGGAGCCTATGGCTACACCTTC.

The chain couples TRBV28 to TRBJ1-3, with TRBD1 matching over 7 bases. V shed 3 bases and J 2 bases; nucleotides not matched to a gene: 13. This CDR3 region has 18 residues. The germline V gene encodes CDR1 MDHEN and CDR2 SYDVKM. The CDR3 coding sequence is TGTGCCAGCAGTTTTGCCCTGGAGGGGGCGATGCCTGGAAACACCATATATTTT. This sequence encodes CASSFALEGAMPGNTIYF.

At least ten counts were recorded for this clone. The rearrangement links TRBV18 to TRBJ1-1; TRBD1 matches 8 bases. Germline V gene data show CDR1 as KGHSH and CDR2 as LQKENI. The CDR3 runs to 15 residues. V shed 5 bases and J 1 base; nucleotides not matched to a gene: 6. CDR3 nucleotides: TGTGCCAGCTCATTTGGACAGGGTCGGAACACTGAAGCTTTCTTT. Encoded protein: CASSFGQGRNTEAFF. Supplemented by reference TRBV18 and TRBJ1-1, the full variable domain reads NAGVMQNPRHLVRRRGQEARLRCSPMKGHSHVYWYRQLPEEGLKFMVYLQKENIIDESGMPKERFSAEFPKEGPSILRIQQVVRGDSAAYFCASSFGQGRNTEAFFGQGTRLTVV.

The chain carries TRBV30 and TRBJ2-5, with TRBD1 as a possible D gene (6 bases). The CDR3 extends over 11 amino acids. Germline V gives CDR1 GTSNPN, CDR2 SVGIG (reference sequence). Between the trimmed V and J ends, which lost 2 bases and 5 bases, there was a span of 6 bases. The CDR3 DNA sequence: TGTGCCTGGAGTCAGGGGGAGACCCAGTACTTC. Protein product: CAWSQGETQYF.

This clone was picked up one time. The chain has TRBV7-9 and TRBJ2-2; TRBD2 agrees at 15 bases. The trim removed 4 bases at V and 3 bases at J, leaving 3 bases unmatched. Germline V CDR1 and CDR2: SEHNR, FQNEAQ (reference sequence). The CDR3 has 17 residues. In DNA, the CDR3 is TGTGCCAGCAGCTGGACTAGCGGGAGGGCCTACACCGGGGAGCTGTTTTTT. This gives the protein CASSWTSGRAYTGELFF.

The rearrangement joins TRBV10-3 to TRBJ2-1, with D hard to call. Germline V lookup: CDR1 ENHRY, CDR2 SYGVKD. Trimming pared 9 bases from V and 4 bases from J, leaving 16 bases between. This CDR3 region has 14 residues. CDR3 sequence: CAIRQELKYNEQFF. The CDR3 nucleotides read TGTGCCATACGACAAGAACTCAAATACAATGAGCAGTTCTTC.

This chain links TRBV18 with TRBJ2-1; D remains unclear. Germline loops: CDR1 KGHSH, CDR2 LQKENI. This CDR3 is 13 amino acids long. The V end was cut by 2 bases, the J end by 5 bases, with 7 bases between. As DNA, the CDR3 is TGTGCCAGCTCACCATTCAAAAACAATGAGCAGTTCTTC. Its translation: CASSPFKNNEQFF. The whole variable domain, remainder taken from reference TRBV18 and TRBJ2-1, is NAGVMQNPRHLVRRRGQEARLRCSPMKGHSHVYWYRQLPEEGLKFMVYLQKENIIDESGMPKERFSAEFPKEGPSILRIQQVVRGDSAAYFCASSPFKNNEQFFGPGTRLTVL.

This clone is a singleton in its sample. At one boundary the junction diverges from the germline segment, which might be a read error. The gene calls are TRBV29-1 and TRBJ2-1, with D possibly being TRBD2 (6 bases). The germline V gene has CDR1 SQVTM and CDR2 ANQGSEA. The CDR3 length is 11 residues. The CDR3 DNA reads TGCAGCGTTGGGAGCTATGAGGGAGGAATCTTC. Protein sequence: CSVGSYEGGIF.

V usage is TRBV9 and J usage is TRBJ2-1; D not certain. Germline assignment: CDR1 SGDLS and CDR2 YYNGEE. The CDR3 runs 11 residues. V shed 4 bases and J shed 10 bases, with 9 bases lying between them. The CDR3: CASSPGQEQFF. The CDR3 DNA sequence: TGTGCCAGCAGCCCGGGCCAAGAGCAGTTCTTC.

This sequence joins TRBV5-1 and TRBJ2-7; D is uncertain. The CDR3 totals 12 residues. The germline V and J ends were trimmed by 6 bases and 2 bases, with 9 bases remaining between them. CDR1 is SGHRS, CDR2 YFSETQ, per germline. CDR3 DNA: TGCGCCAGCACCCGCTCCGCCTACGAGCAGTACTTC. Its translation is CASTRSAYEQYF.

The CDR3 here is CASSLSSSGGFSYEQYF. In nucleotides, the CDR3 is TGTGCCAGCAGTTTATCCTCGTCGGGGGGATTCTCCTACGAGCAGTACTTC. V and J are TRBV27 and TRBJ2-7, with 7 bases matching TRBD2. CDR3 length: 17 residues. Losses at the gene ends were 0 bases for V and 0 bases for J; bases not matched to a gene: 8. Looked up from germline, CDR1 is MNHEY and CDR2 is SMNVEV (reference sequence).

The chain has TRBV19 and TRBJ1-2, with D unclear. V was pared by 3 bases and J by 2 bases, with 4 bases between. Germline V gene data show CDR1 as LNHDA and CDR2 as SQIVND (reference sequence). This CDR3 has 12 residues. The CDR3 region has the DNA TGTGCCAGTAGTATGACAAACTATGGCTACACCTTC. Amino acids: CASSMTNYGYTF.

V gene TRBV11-2 combines with J gene TRBJ1-2, with D perhaps TRBD1 (6 bases). Per germline, CDR1 SGHAT and CDR2 FQNNGV. Trimming took off 6 bases at V and 0 bases at J, with 17 bases between the two ends. The CDR3 length is 16 residues. The CDR3 protein is CASSPEGGTTNYGYTF. The CDR3 bases are TGTGCCAGCAGTCCCGAGGGGGGCACCACTAACTATGGCTACACCTTC.

A note on this clone: Other DNA sequences of this sample code for an identical CDR3. This rearrangement joins TRBV30 to TRBJ2-7; 8 bases align to TRBD1. The CDR3 contains 14 residues. CDR1 and CDR2 (germline): GTSNPN, SVGIG (reference sequence). Trimming at V came to 2 bases and at J to 6 bases, leaving 9 bases not matched to a gene. Here the CDR3 DNA reads TGTGCCTGGAGTCGGACAGGGTGGTTAGGCGAGCAGTACTTC. This translates into CAWSRTGWLGEQYF. The entire variable domain, with the rest obtained from reference TRBV30 and TRBJ2-7, is as follows: SQTIHQWPATLVQPVGSPLSLECTVEGTSNPNLYWYRQAAGRGLQLLFYSVGIGQISSEVPQNLSASRPQDRQFILSSKKLLLSDSGFYLCAWSRTGWLGEQYFGPGTRLTVT.

The J gene is TRBJ2-1, the V gene TRBV6-6, with a weak D call TRBD2 (6 bases). Germline loops: CDR1 MNHNY, CDR2 SVGAGI (reference sequence). CDR3 length equals 16 residues. V was pared by 4 bases and J by 0 bases, with 13 bases between. CDR3 DNA: TGTGCCAGCAGTTCGGACTATAGAAGCTCCTACAATGAGCAGTTCTTC. Protein sequence: CASSSDYRSSYNEQFF.

The sample holds one count of this clone. The junction differs from germline at one of its ends, possibly a read error. V is TRBV15 and J is TRBJ2-1; 10 bases map to TRBD2. The CDR3 spans 13 residues. The germline V gene encodes CDR1 LNHNV and CDR2 YYDKDF (reference sequence). CDR3 loop: CATTRAGGVEQFF. The CDR3 coding sequence is TGTGCCACCACCAGAGCGGGAGGGGTTGAGCAGTTCTTC. The full variable domain, completed using reference TRBV15 and TRBJ2-1, is DAMVIQNPRYQVTQFGKPVTLSCSQTLNHNVMYWYQQKSSQAPKLLFHYYDKDFNNEADTPDNFQSRRPNTSFCFLDIRSPGLGDTAMYLCATTRAGGVEQFFGPGTRLTVL.

The rearrangement joins TRBV7-9 to TRBJ2-2; TRBD1 is a possible D gene (6 bases). There are 16 residues in the CDR3. V was shortened by 1 base and J by 3 bases, with 12 bases between the two germline ends. Germline CDR1 is SEHNR and CDR2 is FQNEAQ (reference sequence). This CDR3 reads CASSLGTGFYTGELFF. CDR3 DNA sequence: TGTGCCAGCAGCTTAGGAACAGGGTTTTACACCGGGGAGCTGTTTTTT.

The chain couples TRBV5-5 to TRBJ2-7; a possible D gene is TRBD1 (5 bases). Germline-derived CDR1 and CDR2 are SGHKS and YYEKEE (reference sequence). V lost 4 bases and J 1 base, leaving 6 bases between the germline ends. This CDR3 has 12 residues. Written as DNA, the CDR3 is TGTGCCAGCAGCCGGACATCCTACGAGCAGTACTTC. It translates to CASSRTSYEQYF.

This clone was observed a single time. The genes are TRBV28 and TRBJ1-5; the D gene is possibly TRBD1 (6 bases). This CDR3 has 16 residues. With 2 bases removed from V and 1 base from J, the gap between germline ends came to 12 bases. Looked up from germline, CDR1 is MDHEN and CDR2 is SYDVKM. CDR3: CASSLRAGESNQPQHF. The CDR3 DNA sequence: TGTGCCAGCAGTTTACGGGCAGGGGAAAGCAATCAGCCCCAGCATTTT.

The chain carries TRBV6-5 and TRBJ1-5; maybe TRBD1 (5 bases). Trimming shortened V by 6 bases and J by 7 bases, and 16 bases separated the two germline ends. The CDR3 consists of 14 residues. Germline V gene sequence: CDR1 MNHEY, CDR2 SVGAGI. CDR3 DNA sequence: TGTGCCAGCAGAACACAGGCCCGGGGGCAGCCCCAGCATTTT. It encodes CASRTQARGQPQHF.

CDR3 sequence (DNA): TGCGCCAGCAGCTCCGGCCAACGAAACACCGGGGAGCTGTTTTTT. The encoded protein is CASSSGQRNTGELFF. The chain links TRBV5-1 to TRBJ2-2; D remains unclear. Germline lookup yields CDR1 SGHRS and CDR2 YFSETQ. The V and J ends lost 3 bases and 2 bases respectively, with 11 bases between them. The CDR3 loop spans 15 amino acids.